This T cell receptor beta chain was found in a study of blood T cell repertoires in COVID-19. The V gene end was trimmed by 6 bases and the J gene end by 3 bases; junction bases not matched to a gene: 8. This CDR3 is built from 13 residues. Per the germline V gene, CDR1 is SQVTM and CDR2 is ANQGSEA. TCRdb keeps only in-frame clones here, not all; method: immunoSEQ multiplex PCR. Seen here are approximately 66,000 clones, 85% to 90% observed once, and the top ten hold over 6%. This receptor was identified in a man over 45 with active COVID-19. Sequenced input: peripheral blood. The V and J genes are TRBV29-1 and TRBJ2-7; 7 bases match TRBD2. The CDR3 nucleotides read TGCAGCGTAAAAAGCGGGGCCTTCTACGAGCAGTACTTC. It translates to CSVKSGAFYEQYF.